The 7 T cell receptor beta chains below come from one sample, sequenced in a study of T cell responses to AZD1222 COVID-19 vaccine. Profiled with immunoSEQ multiplex PCR; TCRdb holds only in-frame clones, not every one. Among 150,000 or so clones listed, under 95% were seen once. Specimen: peripheral blood, collected on day 0 of AZD1222 vaccination. All receptors derive from an adult in good health.

The sample holds one count of this clone. The V and J genes are TRBV29-1 and TRBJ2-3; 9 bases match TRBD1. With 6 bases clipped from V and 6 bases from J, the junction kept 7 bases outside the gene matches. CDR3 length equals 13 residues. Germline-derived CDR1 and CDR2 are SQVTM and ANQGSEA. Written as DNA, the CDR3 is TGCAGCGTGGGGGGACAGGGAGTCGATACGCAGTATTTT. Translation gives CSVGGQGVDTQYF.

The CDR3: CASSPPLAGLQETQYF. In nucleotides, the CDR3 is TGTGCCAGCTCACCACCGCTAGCGGGGCTACAAGAGACCCAGTACTTC. The V and J genes are TRBV18 and TRBJ2-5; 9 bases line up with TRBD2. CDR3 length: 16 amino acids. The junction had 4 bases not matched to a gene; V was cut back by 0 bases and J by 2 bases. From germline, CDR1 is KGHSH and CDR2 LQKENI.

The chain links TRBV7-2 to TRBJ2-1; D is uncertain. V was trimmed by 4 bases and J by 2 bases, leaving 9 bases between them. Germline V lookup: CDR1 SGHTA, CDR2 FQGNSA. The CDR3 has 14 amino acids. The CDR3, as DNA: TGTGCCAGCAGCTCGTACCAAGCCTACAATGAGCAGTTCTTC. Its translation is CASSSYQAYNEQFF.

The chain carries TRBV16 and TRBJ2-7; no reliable D call. Germline assignment: CDR1 KGHSY and CDR2 FQNENV. V lost 5 bases to trimming and J lost 7 bases, with 15 bases between them. The CDR3 sequence is 13 residues long. The CDR3 DNA is TGTGCCAGCAGCTCAGCTGGGATACGGGAGCAGTACTTC. Residues: CASSSAGIREQYF.

The rearrangement uses TRBV5-4 and TRBJ1-3; D ambiguous. V lost 2 bases, J lost 0 bases, and 9 bases lay in between. Germline V gene data show CDR1 as SGHNT and CDR2 as YYREEE (reference sequence). The CDR3 length is 15 residues. The CDR3 sequence: CASSFDPSSGNTIYF. The CDR3 DNA reads TGTGCCAGCAGCTTTGATCCCTCCTCTGGAAACACCATATATTTT. Variable domain in full (rest from reference TRBV5-4 and TRBJ1-3): ETGVTQSPTHLIKTRGQQVTLRCSSQSGHNTVSWYQQALGQGPQFIFQYYREEENGRGNFPPRFSGLQFPNYSSELNVNALELDDSALYLCASSFDPSSGNTIYFGEGSWLTVV.

This rearrangement joins TRBV2 to TRBJ1-1; 7 bases line up with TRBD1. This CDR3 has 16 amino acids. Germline-derived CDR1 and CDR2 are SNHLY and FYNNEI. J was trimmed by 0 bases and V by 2 bases; bases with no gene match: 6. The CDR3 protein is CASSEMAGGMNTEAFF. Written as DNA, the CDR3 is TGTGCCAGCAGTGAAATGGCAGGGGGGATGAACACTGAAGCTTTCTTT.

V is TRBV6-2 or TRBV6-3 and J is TRBJ1-5; the D is unclear. Germline assignment: CDR1 MNHEY and CDR2 SVGEGT. The CDR3 length is 13 residues. The ends were cut back, 0 bases at V and 7 bases at J, with 7 bases in the middle. DNA of the CDR3: TGTGCCAGCAGTTACTCCGTCAACCAGCCCCAGCATTTT. Its translation is CASSYSVNQPQHF.